This T cell receptor (beta chain) originates from a study of blood T cell repertoires in COVID-19. In the study overall: The cDNA or gDNA used as material had been derived from T cells, B-cell-depleted T cells, or PBMCs.

Authors' data handling: The assay estimated nucleated cells by amplifying reference gene primers. The table came from immunoSEQ multiplex PCR; TCRdb's copy has only in-frame clones and leaves some out. V, J and clone size were drawn from that table, and D and trimming were deduced from the DNA. The sample contains 45,000 to 60,000 clones, 80% to 85% of which appear only once. Trimming pared 1 base from V and 6 bases from J, leaving 10 bases between. This CDR3 region has 14 residues. Germline V gene data show CDR1 as SEHNR and CDR2 as FQNEAQ (reference sequence). This sequence was found in a human donor with acute or convalescent COVID-19. The donor label of this sample is uncertain. This chain joins TRBV7-9 and TRBJ2-4; D is unresolved. Sequencing used peripheral blood. The CDR3 is CASSLGGSANIQYF. For the CDR3, the DNA is TGTGCCAGCAGCTTAGGCGGTAGTGCAAACATTCAGTACTTC.